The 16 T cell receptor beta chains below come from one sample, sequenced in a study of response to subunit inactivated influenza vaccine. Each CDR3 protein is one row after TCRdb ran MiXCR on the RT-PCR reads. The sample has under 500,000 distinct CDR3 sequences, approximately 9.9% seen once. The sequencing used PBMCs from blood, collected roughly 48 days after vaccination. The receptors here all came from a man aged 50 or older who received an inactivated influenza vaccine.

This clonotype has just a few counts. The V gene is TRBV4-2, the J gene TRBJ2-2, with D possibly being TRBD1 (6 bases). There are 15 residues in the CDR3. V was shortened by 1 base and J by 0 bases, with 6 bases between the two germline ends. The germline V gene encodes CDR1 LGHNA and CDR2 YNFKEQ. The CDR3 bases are TGTGCCAGCAGCCAAGGGACAGCGAACACCGGGGAGCTGTTTTTT. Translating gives CASSQGTANTGELFF.

The CDR3 sequence: CASSLAFTKETQYF. The CDR3, as DNA: TGTGCCAGCAGCTTAGCGTTCACCAAAGAGACCCAGTACTTC. The rearrangement joins TRBV11-2 to TRBJ2-5, with unresolved D. CDR1 and CDR2 from the germline V gene are SGHAT and FQNNGV. Trimming left V 1 base short and J 3 bases short, with 9 bases between. This CDR3 contains 14 residues.

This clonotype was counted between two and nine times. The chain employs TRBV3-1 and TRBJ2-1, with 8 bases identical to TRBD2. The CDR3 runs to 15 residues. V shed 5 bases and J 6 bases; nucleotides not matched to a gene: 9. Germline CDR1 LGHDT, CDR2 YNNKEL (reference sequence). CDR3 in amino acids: CASSNSYSGVNEQFF. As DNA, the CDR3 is TGTGCCAGCAGCAATAGTTATAGCGGGGTCAATGAGCAGTTCTTC.

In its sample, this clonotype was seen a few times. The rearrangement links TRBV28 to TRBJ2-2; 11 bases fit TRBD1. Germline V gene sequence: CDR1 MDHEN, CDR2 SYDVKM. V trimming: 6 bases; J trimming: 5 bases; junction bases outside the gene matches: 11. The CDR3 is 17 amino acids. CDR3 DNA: TGTGCCAGCAGCTTACTCCCAGGGACAGGGGGGACCGGGGAGCTGTTTTTT. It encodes CASSLLPGTGGTGELFF.

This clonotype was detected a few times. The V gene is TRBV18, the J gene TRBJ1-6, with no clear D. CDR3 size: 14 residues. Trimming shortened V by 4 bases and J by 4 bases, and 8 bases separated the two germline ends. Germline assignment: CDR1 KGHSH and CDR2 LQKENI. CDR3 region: CASSLKGYNSPLHF. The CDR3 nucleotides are TGTGCCAGCTCACTCAAGGGATATAATTCACCCCTCCACTTT.

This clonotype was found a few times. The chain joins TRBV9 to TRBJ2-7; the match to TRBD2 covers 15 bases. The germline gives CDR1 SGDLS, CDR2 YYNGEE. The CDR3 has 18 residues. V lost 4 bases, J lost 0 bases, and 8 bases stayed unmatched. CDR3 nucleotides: TGTGCCAGCAGCCCGGGACTAGCGGGGGGCCTGAGCTCCTACGAGCAGTACTTC. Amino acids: CASSPGLAGGLSSYEQYF.

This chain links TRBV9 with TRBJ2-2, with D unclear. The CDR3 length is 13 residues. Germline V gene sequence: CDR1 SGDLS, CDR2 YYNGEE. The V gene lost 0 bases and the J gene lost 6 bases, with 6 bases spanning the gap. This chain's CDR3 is CASSVGLAGELFF. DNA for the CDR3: TGTGCCAGCAGCGTAGGCCTCGCCGGGGAGCTGTTTTTT.

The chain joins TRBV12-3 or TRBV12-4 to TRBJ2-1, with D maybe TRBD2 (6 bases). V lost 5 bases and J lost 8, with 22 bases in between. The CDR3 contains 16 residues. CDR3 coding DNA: TGTGCCAGCAGTCGGGGGACTTCCATACCTGGGGATGAGCAGTTCTTC. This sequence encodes CASSRGTSIPGDEQFF.

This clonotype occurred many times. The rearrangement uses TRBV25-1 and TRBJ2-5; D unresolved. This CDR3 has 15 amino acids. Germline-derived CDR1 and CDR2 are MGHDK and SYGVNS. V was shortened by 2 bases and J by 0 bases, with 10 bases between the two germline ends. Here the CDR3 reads CASSEPGGYQETQYF. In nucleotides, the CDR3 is TGTGCCAGCAGTGAACCTGGTGGATACCAAGAGACCCAGTACTTC.

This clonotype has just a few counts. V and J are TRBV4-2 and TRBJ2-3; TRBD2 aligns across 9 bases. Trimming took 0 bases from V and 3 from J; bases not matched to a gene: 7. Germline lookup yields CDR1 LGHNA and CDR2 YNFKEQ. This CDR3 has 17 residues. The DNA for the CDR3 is TGTGCCAGCAGCCAAGATTTTGCTAGCGGGGTTACAGATACGCAGTATTTT. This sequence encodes CASSQDFASGVTDTQYF.

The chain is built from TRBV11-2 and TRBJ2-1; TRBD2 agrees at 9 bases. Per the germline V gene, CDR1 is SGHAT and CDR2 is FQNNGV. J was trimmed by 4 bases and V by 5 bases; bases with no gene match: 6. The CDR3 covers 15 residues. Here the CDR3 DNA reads TGTGCCAGCAGCGTCGGGACTAGCAATTACAATGAGCAGTTCTTC. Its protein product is CASSVGTSNYNEQFF.

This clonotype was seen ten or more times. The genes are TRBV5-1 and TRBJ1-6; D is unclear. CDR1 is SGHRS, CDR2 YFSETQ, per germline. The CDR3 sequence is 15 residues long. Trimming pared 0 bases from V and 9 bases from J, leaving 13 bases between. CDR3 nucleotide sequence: TGCGCCAGCAGCTTGGCCCCGGGGAATGTTTCACCCCTCCACTTT. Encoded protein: CASSLAPGNVSPLHF. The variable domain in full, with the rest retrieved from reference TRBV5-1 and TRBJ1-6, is KAGVTQTPRYLIKTRGQQVTLSCSPISGHRSVSWYQQTPGQGLQFLFEYFSETQRNKGNFPGRFSGRQFSNSRSEMNVSTLELGDSALYLCASSLAPGNVSPLHFGNGTRLTVT.

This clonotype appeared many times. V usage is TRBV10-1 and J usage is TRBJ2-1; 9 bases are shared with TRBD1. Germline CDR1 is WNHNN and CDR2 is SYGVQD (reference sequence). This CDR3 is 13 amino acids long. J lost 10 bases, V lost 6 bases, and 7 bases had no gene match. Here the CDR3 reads CASRGTGIDEQFF. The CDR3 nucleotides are TGCGCCAGCAGAGGGACAGGGATCGACGAGCAGTTCTTC.

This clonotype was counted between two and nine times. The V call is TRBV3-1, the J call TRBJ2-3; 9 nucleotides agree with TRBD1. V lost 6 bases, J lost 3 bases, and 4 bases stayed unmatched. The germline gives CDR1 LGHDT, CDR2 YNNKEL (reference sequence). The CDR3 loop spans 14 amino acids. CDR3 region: CASRFGTGTDTQYF. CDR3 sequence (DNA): TGTGCCAGCAGGTTCGGGACAGGGACAGATACGCAGTATTTT.

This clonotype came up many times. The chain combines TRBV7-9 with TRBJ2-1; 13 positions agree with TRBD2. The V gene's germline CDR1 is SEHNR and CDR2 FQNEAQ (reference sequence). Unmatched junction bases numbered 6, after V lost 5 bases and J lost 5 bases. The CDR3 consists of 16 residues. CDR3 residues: CASSRLAGGPNNEQFF. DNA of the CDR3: TGTGCCAGCAGCAGACTAGCGGGGGGACCAAACAATGAGCAGTTCTTC.

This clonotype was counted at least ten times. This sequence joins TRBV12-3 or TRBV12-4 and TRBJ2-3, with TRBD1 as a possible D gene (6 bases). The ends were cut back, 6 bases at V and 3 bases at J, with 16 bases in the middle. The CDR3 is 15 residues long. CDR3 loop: CASSLGALRTDTQYF. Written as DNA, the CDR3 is TGTGCCAGCAGCTTGGGGGCCTTGAGAACAGATACGCAGTATTTT.